These 6 T cell receptor beta chains were sequenced from one sample in a study of shared clonotypes between healthy human individuals. Generated by immunoSEQ multiplex PCR, the TCRdb table keeps only in-frame clones and is missing some. The sample gives under 2.5 million clones, about nine tenths of which show up once; around 0.35% is in the top ten. The sample was naive CD4+ T cells from PBMCs. Subset denoted: CD45RA+ positively selected. The source is a man aged 18 to 29 in good health. Some clones in this sample may be carry-over from other donors' samples.

The V gene is TRBV28, the J gene TRBJ2-7; TRBD2 matches 8 bases. J was trimmed by 5 bases and V by 6 bases; bases with no gene match: 12. CDR1 MDHEN and CDR2 SYDVKM come from the germline V gene. The CDR3 extends over 15 amino acids. The CDR3 spells CASSPFGSGEDEQYF. The DNA of the CDR3 is TGTGCCAGCAGCCCCTTCGGTAGCGGGGAGGACGAGCAGTACTTC.

This sequence joins TRBV28 and TRBJ2-1; 11 nucleotides align to TRBD2. The germline CDR1 and CDR2 sequences are MDHEN and SYDVKM. This CDR3 region has 16 residues. Trimming took 5 bases from V and 7 from J; bases not matched to a gene: 10. CDR3 sequence reads: CASSTLAGGGLNEQFF. The CDR3 DNA is TGTGCCAGCAGTACTCTAGCGGGAGGCGGGTTGAATGAGCAGTTCTTC.

J is TRBJ2-6 and V is TRBV7-2; possibly TRBD1 for D (5 bases). The V gene lost 3 bases and the J gene lost 1 base, with 16 bases spanning the gap. CDR3 length: 18 residues. Per germline, CDR1 SGHTA and CDR2 FQGNSA. The CDR3 here is CASSFSWGGSSGANVLTF. The CDR3 DNA sequence: TGTGCCAGCAGCTTTTCGTGGGGCGGAAGTTCTGGGGCCAACGTCCTGACTTTC.

V and J are TRBV30 and TRBJ2-2; D ambiguous. The germline V gene encodes CDR1 GTSNPN and CDR2 SVGIG (reference sequence). CDR3 length: 15 amino acids. The germline V and J ends were trimmed by 4 bases and 5 bases, with 17 bases remaining between them. CDR3 in DNA: TGTGCCTGGACCCCCCGGGTGGGGTATACCGGGGAGCTGTTTTTT. Residues: CAWTPRVGYTGELFF.

The V call is TRBV27, the J call TRBJ2-7; D perhaps matches TRBD2 (6 bases). CDR3 size: 13 residues. V shed 10 bases and J shed 3 bases, with 16 bases lying between them. CDR1 and CDR2 (germline): MNHEY, SMNVEV (reference sequence). CDR3 amino acids: CAIPRGRHYEQYF. For the CDR3, the DNA is TGTGCCATCCCCCGGGGGAGGCACTACGAGCAGTACTTC.

This chain links TRBV7-2 with TRBJ2-1, with TRBD2 as a possible D gene (5 bases). CDR3 size: 16 residues. Trimming cost V 4 bases and J 2 bases, with 15 bases left between them. Germline V gives CDR1 SGHTA, CDR2 FQGNSA. CDR3 amino acids: CASSSRLSLAYNEQFF. In DNA form, the CDR3 reads TGTGCCAGCAGCTCCAGACTAAGCTTAGCCTACAATGAGCAGTTCTTC.